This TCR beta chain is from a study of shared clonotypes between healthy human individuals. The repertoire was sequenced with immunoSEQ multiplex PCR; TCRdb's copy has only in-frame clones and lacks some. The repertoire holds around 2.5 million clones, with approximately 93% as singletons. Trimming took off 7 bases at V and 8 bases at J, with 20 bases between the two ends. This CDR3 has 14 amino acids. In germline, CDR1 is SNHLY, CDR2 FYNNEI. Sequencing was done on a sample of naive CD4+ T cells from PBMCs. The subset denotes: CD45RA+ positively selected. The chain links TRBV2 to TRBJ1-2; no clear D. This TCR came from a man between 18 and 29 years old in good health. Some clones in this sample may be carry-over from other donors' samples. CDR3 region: CASTSGPGVRGYTF. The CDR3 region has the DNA TGTGCCAGCACCTCCGGCCCGGGAGTTCGAGGCTACACCTTC.